This TCR beta chain was sequenced during a study of CD8 T cells in Susac syndrome. The CDR3 length is 15 residues. The germline V gene has CDR1 MNHNS and CDR2 SASEGT. Trimming left V 1 base short and J 0 bases short, with 4 bases between. Multiple sclerosis controls were treatment-naive patients with stable or active relapsing-remitting disease. After extraction with the RNeasy kit, roughly 0.45 to 1 ug of the RNA was reverse transcribed using random hexamers. TCRdb fed the immunoSEQ multiplex PCR reads into MiXCR, producing one record per CDR3 protein. Seen here are about 280,000 distinct CDR3 sequences, around 84% observed once, and the top ten hold approximately 0.12%.

The specimen was CD8+ T cells from PBMCs. The sequence derives from a human donor with multiple sclerosis. The chain has TRBV6-1 and TRBJ2-6; the D is unclear. The CDR3 is CASSEGASGANVLTF. The CDR3 DNA follows: TGTGCCAGCAGTGAAGGGGCCTCTGGGGCCAACGTCCTGACTTTC.